Described below is a single TCR beta chain sequence and its context. This table comes from immunoSEQ multiplex PCR, and its TCRdb copy is limited to in-frame clones, with some not included. The sample yields over a million clones, more than 95% seen once. The sample comes from a study of shared clonotypes between healthy human individuals. Study at large: The study used three CD4 naive, three CD4 memory, two CD8 naive and one CD8 memory plate per donor.

V dropped 3 bases and J dropped 2 bases, with 2 bases sitting between them. This CDR3 region has 12 residues. The germline CDR1 and CDR2 sequences are KGHSH and LQKENI. The TCR originated in a man aged 30 to 39 in good health. The chain has TRBV18 and TRBJ1-3; no reliable D call. The sequenced sample was naive CD4+ T cells sorted from blood. Subset given: CD45RA+ positively selected. The chain's CDR3 is CASSPTGNTIYF. CDR3 nucleotide sequence: TGTGCCAGCTCACCGACTGGAAACACCATATATTTT.